Reported below is one T cell receptor (beta chain). The antigen is undetermined. 5'RACE template switching produced TCR cDNA carrying a universal primer site and UMIs. TCRdb independently ran MiXCR on the 5' RACE reads; one entry per CDR3 protein. This sample yields 150,000 to 200,000 distinct CDR3 sequences, of which approximately 6.2% are seen a single time; nearly 3% belongs to the top ten. The V gene end was trimmed by 0 bases and the J gene end by 6 bases; junction bases not matched to a gene: 4. This CDR3 region has 15 residues. The germline gives CDR1 MNHEY, CDR2 SVGAGI. This entry belongs to a study of T cells after yellow fever vaccination. Overall study: Some fractions had low cell numbers, and these were prepared with SMART-Seq v4 Ultra Low Input.

Study conclusions and caveats: Weaker in magnitude, the secondary response showed a faster peak on day 5 versus 15.

The V gene is TRBV6-5, the J gene TRBJ2-2; 7 bases align to TRBD1. The sample in question was CD4+ T cells sorted from PBMCs, obtained on the day of the first yellow fever vaccination. This sequence was found in a man between 18 and 35 years old who received the YFV17D yellow fever vaccine. CDR3 coding DNA: TGTGCCAGCAGTTACTCGACAGGGTTTCCCGGGGAGCTGTTTTTT. It encodes CASSYSTGFPGELFF.